These T cell receptor beta chains were read from a single sample in a study of T cell changes during pregnancy in multiple sclerosis. Sequencing was performed with immunoSEQ multiplex PCR; in TCRdb, only in-frame clones are kept and a portion is missing. The sample holds about 80,000 clones, 92% seen once. Sequenced here: peripheral blood, sampled before pregnancy. The source of these receptors is a female donor with multiple sclerosis, enrolled in a pregnancy study. Both conserved end residues are part of each CDR3. Fields, in order: D gene, J gene, clone size, V gene, CDR3 DNA, CDR3 protein. D genes are given only for firm matches. Not all rows give a size; the values are once, few, many and, for expanded clones, a class.

. | TRBJ1-5 | once | TRBV6-1 | TGTGCCAGCAGTGAAGTCCTTGGGCAGGGGAATCAGCCCCAGCATTTT | CASSEVLGQGNQPQHF
TRBD1 | TRBJ1-5 | . | TRBV10-3 | TGTGCCATCAGTGAGTCGGGACAGGGATCAGGTCAGCCCCAGCATTTT | CAISESGQGSGQPQHF
TRBD1 | TRBJ2-7 | . | TRBV29-1 | TGCAGCGTGAATCCGGGACAGGGTCACCACGAGCAGTACTTC | CSVNPGQGHHEQYF
. | TRBJ1-1 | . | TRBV19 | TGTGCCAGTAACCTCAGGCTCTGGTCCACTGAAGCTTTCTTT | CASNLRLWSTEAFF
. | TRBJ2-7 | once | TRBV4-1 | TGCGCCAGCAGCCAAGGTTTCCTGACAGAGAACTACGAGCAGTACTTC | CASSQGFLTENYEQYF
TRBD1 | TRBJ1-4 | . | TRBV4-1 | TGCGCCAGCAGCCAAACTACAGGGGGAAACCCAACTAATGAAAAACTGTTTTTT | CASSQTTGGNPTNEKLFF
. | TRBJ2-2 | . | TRBV4-2 | TGTGCCAGCAGCCAATCCTACCAGGGGTACACCGGGGAGCTGTTTTTT | CASSQSYQGYTGELFF
. | TRBJ2-6 | . | TRBV5-4 | TGTGCCAGCACACTCTTTGGGGCCAACGTCCTGACTTTC | CASTLFGANVLTF
. | TRBJ1-6 | . | TRBV9 | TGTGCCAGCAGCGTTTCCGGAGATAATTCACCCCTCCACTTT | CASSVSGDNSPLHF
. | TRBJ2-5 | . | TRBV25-1 | TGTGCCAGCAGCCGACCGAGGACTGGAACCCAAGAGACCCAGTACTTC | CASSRPRTGTQETQYF
TRBD1 | TRBJ1-3 | once | TRBV27 | TGTGCCAGCTCGCTAGCCGGGGACAGGAAACTTGGAAACACCATATATTTT | CASSLAGDRKLGNTIYF
TRBD1 | TRBJ1-4 | . | TRBV2 | TGTGCCAGCAGCGCCGACAGGGCGGGGGAAAAACTGTTTTTT | CASSADRAGEKLFF
. | TRBJ1-2 | . | TRBV2 | TGTGCCAGCAGTTTGACATTCGGGACTGGCTATGGCTACACCTTC | CASSLTFGTGYGYTF
. | TRBJ2-5 | . | TRBV27 | TGTGCCAGCAGTCGAACAGGGGGGGGAGAGACCCAGTACTTC | CASSRTGGGETQYF
. | TRBJ2-2 | . | TRBV27 | TGTGCCAGCAGTTTTTTAGTGACCGGGGAGCTGTTTTTT | CASSFLVTGELFF
TRBD1 | TRBJ1-3 | . | TRBV5-5 | TGTGCCAGCAGCTTAGGGACAGCTTACGGAAACACCATATATTTT | CASSLGTAYGNTIYF
TRBD1 | TRBJ1-1 | . | TRBV6-5 | TGTGCCAGCAGTGGACAGGGTAAGGACACTGAAGCTTTCTTT | CASSGQGKDTEAFF
TRBD2 | TRBJ2-1 | . | TRBV19 | TGTGCCAGTAGTTGGGGAGGGCTTTACAATGAGCAGTTCTTC | CASSWGGLYNEQFF
. | TRBJ2-2 | . | TRBV29-1 | TGCAGCGTTCGGCAGGGGTTGAACACCGGGGAGCTGTTTTTT | CSVRQGLNTGELFF
TRBD1 | TRBJ1-6 | . | TRBV14 | TGTGCCAGCAGCCCCGGGACAGCTAATTCACCCCTCCACTTT | CASSPGTANSPLHF
. | TRBJ1-2 | . | TRBV6-5 | TGTGCCAGCAGCACGGGGAGCCACTATGGCTACACCTTC | CASSTGSHYGYTF
. | TRBJ1-4 | . | TRBV2 | TGTGCCAGCAGTGCACTCGGGGGGTCTAATGAAAAACTGTTTTTT | CASSALGGSNEKLFF
. | TRBJ2-3 | . | TRBV9 | TGTGCCAGCAGCGGGAGTGGTAGCACAGATACGCAGTATTTT | CASSGSGSTDTQYF
. | TRBJ1-2 | . | TRBV19 | TGTGCCAGTAAGGATTGGCAGGGGCTAAACTCCCAGTCGTATGGCTACACCTTC | CASKDWQGLNSQSYGYTF
TRBD1 | TRBJ1-1 | . | TRBV2 | TGTGCCATAGAACAGGGGGCGGTAACTGAAGCTTTCTTT | CAIEQGAVTEAFF
TRBD1 | TRBJ1-5 | . | TRBV25-1 | TGTGCCAGCAGGGCCTCAGGGGGGCTAAGTCAGCCCCAGCATTTT | CASRASGGLSQPQHF
TRBD2 | TRBJ2-1 | . | TRBV19 | TGTGCCAGTAGTATAGCTAGCGGGGGAGAGCAGTTCTTC | CASSIASGGEQFF
TRBD2 | TRBJ2-3 | . | TRBV4-1 | TGCGCCAGCAGCCAGGGACTAACATTGTGGACAGATACGCAGTATTTT | CASSQGLTLWTDTQYF
. | TRBJ2-7 | . | TRBV10-3 | TGTGCCATCAGTGAGGGTAGGACTCCTTACAAGCAGTACTTC | CAISEGRTPYKQYF
. | TRBJ2-7 | . | TRBV11-2 | TGTGCCAGCAGCTTAGTCTTGGATCAGGGGCAGTACTTC | CASSLVLDQGQYF
. | TRBJ2-7 | . | TRBV30 | TGTGCCTGGGGCGGTTCCTACGAGCAGTACTTC | CAWGGSYEQYF
TRBD1 | TRBJ2-2 | . | TRBV10-3 | TGTGCCATCGGACAGGGGGTGGACACCGGGGAGCTGTTTTTT | CAIGQGVDTGELFF